This TCR beta chain originates from a study of tumor-infiltrating lymphocytes in primary liver carcinoma. In the study overall: Maximum tumor diameters ranged from about 4.2 to 11 cm, stage T1-T3 N0M0.

Germline assignment: CDR1 SGHRS and CDR2 YFSETQ. CDR3 length: 16 amino acids. With V trimmed by 4 bases and J by 0 bases, 2 bases remained unmatched. Scientists recovered RNA and DNA together from around 20-30 mg of unsorted bulk tissue. Synthesis of TCR beta cDNA was carried out from about 540 ng total RNA with a constant-region primer. Each TCR beta library was derived from three nested multiplex PCR rounds that employed slightly modified ARM-PCR. A C-beta reverse primer and TRBV1-TRBV30 forward primers served in each of the first two PCR rounds, at 9 to 10 cycles apiece. Each CDR3 protein is one row after TCRdb ran MiXCR on the multiplex PCR reads. The top ten hold 9.3% of the sample, which has approximately 110,000 distinct CDR3 sequences, 55% to 75% seen once. This clonotype was observed a few times.

The genes are TRBV5-1 and TRBJ2-1, with 12 bases lining up with TRBD2. Specimen: liver tumor tissue from sampling region 1. Specified subset: tumor region T1, superior pole. This receptor was identified in a woman aged 55-69 years with primary liver carcinoma and hepatitis B virus infection. CDR3 residues: CASSRTSGVSYNEQFF. The CDR3 coding sequence is TGCGCCAGCAGCCGGACTAGCGGGGTCTCCTACAATGAGCAGTTCTTC.